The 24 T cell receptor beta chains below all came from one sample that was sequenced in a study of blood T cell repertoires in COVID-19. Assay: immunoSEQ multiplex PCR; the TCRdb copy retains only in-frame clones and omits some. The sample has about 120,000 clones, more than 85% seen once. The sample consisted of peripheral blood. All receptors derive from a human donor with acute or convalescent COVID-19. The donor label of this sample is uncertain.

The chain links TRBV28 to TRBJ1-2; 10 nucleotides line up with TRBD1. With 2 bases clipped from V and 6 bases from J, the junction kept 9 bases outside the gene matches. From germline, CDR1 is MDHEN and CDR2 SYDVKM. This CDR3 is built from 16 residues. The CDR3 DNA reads TGTGCCAGCAGTTTAGGTTTGGGGACAGGGGAGGATGGCTACACCTTC. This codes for CASSLGLGTGEDGYTF.

DNA for the CDR3: TGTGCCAGCAGCTTGGGCAGGGGAGAAATCACTGAAGCTTTCTTT. It encodes CASSLGRGEITEAFF. This chain connects TRBV5-5 to TRBJ1-1; a possible D gene is TRBD1 (6 bases). The V end was cut by 0 bases, the J end by 4 bases, with 13 bases between. CDR3 size: 15 residues. Germline V CDR1 and CDR2: SGHKS, YYEKEE (reference sequence).

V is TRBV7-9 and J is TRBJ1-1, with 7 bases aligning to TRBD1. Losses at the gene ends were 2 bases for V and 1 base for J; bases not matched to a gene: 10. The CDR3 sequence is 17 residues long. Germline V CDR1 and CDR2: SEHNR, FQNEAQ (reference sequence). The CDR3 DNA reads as TGTGCCAGCAGCTTAAAGGGAGAGGGGGCGCGGAACACTGAAGCTTTCTTT. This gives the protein CASSLKGEGARNTEAFF. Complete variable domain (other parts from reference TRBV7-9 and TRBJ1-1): DTGVSQNPRHKITKRGQNVTFRCDPISEHNRLYWYRQTLGQGPEFLTYFQNEAQLEKSRLLSDRFSAERPKGSFSTLEIQRTEQGDSAMYLCASSLKGEGARNTEAFFGQGTRLTVV.

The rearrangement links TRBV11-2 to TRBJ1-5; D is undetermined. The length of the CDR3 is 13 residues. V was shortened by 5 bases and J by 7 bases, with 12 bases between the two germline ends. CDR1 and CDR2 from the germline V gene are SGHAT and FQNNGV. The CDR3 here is CASSPQVGQPQHF. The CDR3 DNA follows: TGTGCCAGCAGCCCCCAGGTGGGCCAGCCCCAGCATTTT.

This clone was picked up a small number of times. The CDR3 region has the DNA TGTGCCAGCAGCTTAGATTTCGGCAGGGGATCCTATGGCTACACCTTC. Protein sequence: CASSLDFGRGSYGYTF. The chain combines TRBV11-2 with TRBJ1-2; a weak D match, TRBD1 (6 bases). Per germline, CDR1 SGHAT and CDR2 FQNNGV. The V end lost 0 bases, the J end lost 4 bases, and 15 bases lay between the germline ends. CDR3 length equals 16 residues.

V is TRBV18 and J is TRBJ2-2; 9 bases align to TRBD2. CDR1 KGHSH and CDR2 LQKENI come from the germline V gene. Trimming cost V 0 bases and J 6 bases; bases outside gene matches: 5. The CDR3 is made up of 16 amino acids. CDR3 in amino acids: CASSPPSGGPSGELFF. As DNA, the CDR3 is TGTGCCAGCTCACCACCCAGCGGGGGGCCTTCCGGGGAGCTGTTTTTT.

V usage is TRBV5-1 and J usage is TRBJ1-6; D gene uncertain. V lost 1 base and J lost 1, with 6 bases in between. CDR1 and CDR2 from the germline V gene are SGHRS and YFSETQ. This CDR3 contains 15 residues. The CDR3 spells CASSLSGSYNSPLHF. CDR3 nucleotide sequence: TGCGCCAGCAGCTTGTCGGGGTCCTATAATTCACCCCTCCACTTT.

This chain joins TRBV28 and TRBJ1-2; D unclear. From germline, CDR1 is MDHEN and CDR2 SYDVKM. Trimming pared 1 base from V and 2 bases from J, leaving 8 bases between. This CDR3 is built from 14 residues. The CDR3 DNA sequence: TGTGCCAGCAGTTTATCCCAGTTAAACTATGGCTACACCTTC. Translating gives CASSLSQLNYGYTF.

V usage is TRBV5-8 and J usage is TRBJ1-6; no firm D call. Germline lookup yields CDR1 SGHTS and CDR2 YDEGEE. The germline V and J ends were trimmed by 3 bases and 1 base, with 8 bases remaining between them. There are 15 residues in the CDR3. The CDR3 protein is CASSSPGSYNSPLHF. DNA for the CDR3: TGTGCCAGCAGCTCCCCGGGTTCCTATAATTCACCCCTCCACTTT. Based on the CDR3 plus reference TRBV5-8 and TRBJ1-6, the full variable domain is EAGVTQSPTHLIKTRGQQATLRCSPISGHTSVYWYQQALGLGLQFLLWYDEGEERNRGNFPPRFSGRQFPNYSSELNVNALELEDSALYLCASSSPGSYNSPLHFGNGTRLTVT.

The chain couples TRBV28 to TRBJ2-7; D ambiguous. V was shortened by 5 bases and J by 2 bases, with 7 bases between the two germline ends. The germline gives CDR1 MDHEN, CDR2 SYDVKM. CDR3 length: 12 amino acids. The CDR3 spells CASSTVAYEQYF. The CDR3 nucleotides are TGTGCCAGCAGTACAGTGGCCTACGAGCAGTACTTC.

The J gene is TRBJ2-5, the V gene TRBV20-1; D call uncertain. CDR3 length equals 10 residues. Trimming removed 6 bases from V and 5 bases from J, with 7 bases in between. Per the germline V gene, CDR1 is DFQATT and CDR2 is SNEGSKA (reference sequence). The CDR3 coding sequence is TGCAGTGCCCAGTGGGAGACCCAGTACTTC. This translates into CSAQWETQYF.

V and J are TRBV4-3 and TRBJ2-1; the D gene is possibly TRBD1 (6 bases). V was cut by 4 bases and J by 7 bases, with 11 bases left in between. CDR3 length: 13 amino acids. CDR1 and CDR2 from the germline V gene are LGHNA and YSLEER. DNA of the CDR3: TGCGCCAGCAGCCGAACCCAGGGGAATGAGCAGTTCTTC. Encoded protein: CASSRTQGNEQFF.

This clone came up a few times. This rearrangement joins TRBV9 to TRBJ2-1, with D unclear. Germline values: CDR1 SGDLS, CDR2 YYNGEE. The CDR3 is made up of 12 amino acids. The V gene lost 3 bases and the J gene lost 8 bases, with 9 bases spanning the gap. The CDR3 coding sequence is TGTGCCAGCAGCGGAGACATCGATGAGCAGTTCTTC. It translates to CASSGDIDEQFF. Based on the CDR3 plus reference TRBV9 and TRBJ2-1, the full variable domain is DSGVTQTPKHLITATGQRVTLRCSPRSGDLSVYWYQQSLDQGLQFLIQYYNGEERAKGNILERFSAQQFPDLHSELNLSSLELGDSALYFCASSGDIDEQFFGPGTRLTVL.

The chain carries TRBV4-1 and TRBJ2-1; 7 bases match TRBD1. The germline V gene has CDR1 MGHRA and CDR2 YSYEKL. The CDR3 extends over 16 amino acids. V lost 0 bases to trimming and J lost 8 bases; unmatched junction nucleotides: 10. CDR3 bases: TGCGCCAGCAGCCAAGATAAGTTGGGACAGAGGGATGAGCAGTTCTTC. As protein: CASSQDKLGQRDEQFF.

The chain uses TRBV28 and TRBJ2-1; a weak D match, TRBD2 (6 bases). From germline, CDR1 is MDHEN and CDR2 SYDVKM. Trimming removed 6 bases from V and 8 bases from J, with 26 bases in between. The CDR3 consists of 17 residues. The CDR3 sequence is CASSSIYRDSYKDEQFF. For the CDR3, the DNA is TGTGCCAGCAGCAGCATCTACCGGGACTCGTATAAGGATGAGCAGTTCTTC.

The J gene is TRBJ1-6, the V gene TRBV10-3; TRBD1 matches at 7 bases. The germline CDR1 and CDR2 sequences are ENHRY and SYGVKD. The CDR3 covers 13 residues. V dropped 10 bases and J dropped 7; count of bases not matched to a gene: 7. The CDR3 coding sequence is TGTGCCACCACAGGGGATGGCAATTCACCCCTCCACTTT. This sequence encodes CATTGDGNSPLHF.

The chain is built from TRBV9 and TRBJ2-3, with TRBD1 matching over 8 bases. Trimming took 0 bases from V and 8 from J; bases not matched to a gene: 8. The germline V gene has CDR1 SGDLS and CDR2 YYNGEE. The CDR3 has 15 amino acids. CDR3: CASSVGSQGAATQYF. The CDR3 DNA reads TGTGCCAGCAGCGTAGGAAGTCAGGGGGCCGCTACGCAGTATTTT. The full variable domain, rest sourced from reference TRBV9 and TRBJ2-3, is DSGVTQTPKHLITATGQRVTLRCSPRSGDLSVYWYQQSLDQGLQFLIQYYNGEERAKGNILERFSAQQFPDLHSELNLSSLELGDSALYFCASSVGSQGAATQYFGPGTRLTVL.

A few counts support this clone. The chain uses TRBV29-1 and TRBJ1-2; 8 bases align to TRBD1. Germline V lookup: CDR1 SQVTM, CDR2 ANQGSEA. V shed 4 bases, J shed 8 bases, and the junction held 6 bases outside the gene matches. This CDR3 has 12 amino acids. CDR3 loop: CSVGTGTNGYTF. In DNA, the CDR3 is TGCAGCGTTGGGACAGGGACTAACGGCTACACCTTC.

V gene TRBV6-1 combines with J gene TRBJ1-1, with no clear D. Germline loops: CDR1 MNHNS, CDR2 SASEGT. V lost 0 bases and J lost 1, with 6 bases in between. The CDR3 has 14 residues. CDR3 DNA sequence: TGTGCCAGCAGTGAAGCCCCCCGGAACACTGAAGCTTTCTTT. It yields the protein CASSEAPRNTEAFF.

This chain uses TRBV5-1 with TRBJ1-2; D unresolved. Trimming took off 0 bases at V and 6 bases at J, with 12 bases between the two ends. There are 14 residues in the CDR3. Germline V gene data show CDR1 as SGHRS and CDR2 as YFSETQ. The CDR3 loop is CASSLAVWEDGYTF. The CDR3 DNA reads TGCGCCAGCAGCTTGGCAGTTTGGGAGGATGGCTACACCTTC.

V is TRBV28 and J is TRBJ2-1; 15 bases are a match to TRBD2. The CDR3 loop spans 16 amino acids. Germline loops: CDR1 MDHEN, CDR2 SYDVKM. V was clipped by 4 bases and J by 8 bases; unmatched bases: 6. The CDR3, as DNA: TGTGCCAGCAGTTCCATGGGACTAGCGGGAGGTTATGAGCAGTTCTTC. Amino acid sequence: CASSSMGLAGGYEQFF.

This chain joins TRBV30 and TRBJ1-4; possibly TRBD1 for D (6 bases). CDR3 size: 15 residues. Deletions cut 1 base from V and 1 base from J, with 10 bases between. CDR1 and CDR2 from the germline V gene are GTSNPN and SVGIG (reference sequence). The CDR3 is CAWSALRGTNEKLFF. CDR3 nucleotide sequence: TGTGCCTGGAGTGCCCTCAGGGGAACTAATGAAAAACTGTTTTTT.

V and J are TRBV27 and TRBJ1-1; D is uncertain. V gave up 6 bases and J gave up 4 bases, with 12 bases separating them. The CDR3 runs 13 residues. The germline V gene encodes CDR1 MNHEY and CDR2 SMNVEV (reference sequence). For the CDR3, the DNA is TGTGCCAGCAGGAGATCCGGGAGCACTGAAGCTTTCTTT. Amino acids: CASRRSGSTEAFF.

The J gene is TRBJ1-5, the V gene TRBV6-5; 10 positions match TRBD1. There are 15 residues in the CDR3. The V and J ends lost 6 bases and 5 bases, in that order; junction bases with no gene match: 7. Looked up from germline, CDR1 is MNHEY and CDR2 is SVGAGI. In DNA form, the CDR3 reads TGTGCCAGCAGAGCCGGGACAGGGGATTATCAGCCCCAGCATTTT. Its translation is CASRAGTGDYQPQHF.